This TCR beta chain was profiled in a study of cytomegalovirus exposure and HLA in healthy donors. Study background: The same platform was used for the 110 or so validation repertoires and the 600 to 850 first-cohort repertoires, a later analysis reported. Broader study findings: The tendency of first-cohort TCR clusters to co-occur in the roughly 120 validation repertoires was the finding of a later analysis. Researchers counted 150 to 200 TCR beta chains as cytomegalovirus-associated.

A word on this clone: Its antigen is unknown.

Sequencing was performed with immunoSEQ multiplex PCR; in TCRdb, only in-frame clones are kept and a portion is missing. The sample holds approximately 73,000 clones, approximately 95% seen once. This CDR3 has 16 residues. Deletions cut 3 bases from V and 3 bases from J, with 17 bases between. Per the germline V gene, CDR1 is LGHNA and CDR2 is YNFKEQ. The clonotype comes from a man younger than 30 in good health and CMV-seronegative. This rearrangement joins TRBV4-2 to TRBJ2-5, with D possibly matching TRBD2 (6 bases). The material sequenced was PBMCs. The CDR3 region is CASSQRLEPSKETQYF. For the CDR3, the DNA is TGTGCCAGCAGCCAGAGACTAGAGCCTTCCAAAGAGACCCAGTACTTC.